What follows are 17 T cell receptor beta chains derived from one specimen sequenced in a study of blood T cell repertoires in COVID-19. This table comes from immunoSEQ multiplex PCR, and its TCRdb copy is limited to in-frame clones, with some not included. The sample records some 120,000 clones, around 85% being singletons. Sequencing was done on a sample of peripheral blood. The receptors were sampled from a woman in her forties or fifties with acute or convalescent COVID-19.

Only one count was recorded for this clone. The genes are TRBV29-1 and TRBJ1-1; a possible D gene is TRBD1 (5 bases). Germline CDR1 and CDR2: SQVTM and ANQGSEA. V was trimmed by 2 bases and J by 2 bases, leaving 9 bases between them. This CDR3 spans 13 amino acids. CDR3 loop: CSVETDRNTEAFF. Written as DNA, the CDR3 is TGCAGCGTTGAAACCGACAGAAACACTGAAGCTTTCTTT.

In this sample, this clone turned up a few times. The chain joins TRBV19 to TRBJ1-1; D is uncertain. The length of the CDR3 is 13 residues. The V gene lost 1 base and the J gene lost 3 bases, with 6 bases spanning the gap. CDR1 LNHDA and CDR2 SQIVND come from the germline V gene (reference sequence). The CDR3 DNA reads as TGTGCCAGTAGTATAGGTCAGGACACTGAAGCTTTCTTT. Amino acids: CASSIGQDTEAFF. The full variable domain, its missing parts supplied by reference TRBV19 and TRBJ1-1, is DGGITQSPKYLFRKEGQNVTLSCEQNLNHDAMYWYRQDPGQGLRLIYYSQIVNDFQKGDIAEGYSVSREKKESFPLTVTSAQKNPTAFYLCASSIGQDTEAFFGQGTRLTVV.

This chain links TRBV5-1 with TRBJ1-3; the D is unclear. The CDR3 runs 13 residues. The germline V and J ends were trimmed by 0 bases and 4 bases, with 5 bases remaining between them. The germline V gene encodes CDR1 SGHRS and CDR2 YFSETQ. The CDR3 loop is CASSLAVGNTIYF. Written as DNA, the CDR3 is TGCGCCAGCAGCTTGGCCGTGGGAAACACCATATATTTT.

This sequence joins TRBV6-1 and TRBJ2-7, with a possible D match to TRBD1 (6 bases). CDR1 is MNHNS and CDR2 is SASEGT in the germline V gene. Trimming removed 2 bases from V and 5 bases from J, with 25 bases in between. The CDR3 contains 18 residues. CDR3 DNA: TGTGCCAGCAGTGAAACTTACGCGATGACAGGAATACCCCACGAGCAGTACTTC. Protein product: CASSETYAMTGIPHEQYF.

This rearrangement joins TRBV30 to TRBJ1-5; maybe TRBD1 (5 bases). The CDR3 contains 14 residues. V shed 0 bases and J shed 11 bases, with 17 bases lying between them. Germline V gives CDR1 GTSNPN, CDR2 SVGIG (reference sequence). CDR3: CAWSVSGQGGTQHF. CDR3 coding DNA: TGTGCCTGGAGTGTAAGCGGGCAGGGCGGCACCCAGCATTTT.

This chain connects TRBV25-1 to TRBJ1-3, with TRBD1 as a possible D gene (6 bases). The germline V gene encodes CDR1 MGHDK and CDR2 SYGVNS. The CDR3 contains 14 residues. V was pared by 3 bases and J by 0 bases, with 6 bases between. The CDR3 DNA follows: TGTGCCAGCAGTGACAGGGGCTCTGGAAACACCATATATTTT. It codes for CASSDRGSGNTIYF. The full variable domain, its missing parts supplied by reference TRBV25-1 and TRBJ1-3, is EADIYQTPRYLVIGTGKKITLECSQTMGHDKMYWYQQDPGMELHLIHYSYGVNSTEKGDLSSESTVSRIRTEHFPLTLESARPSHTSQYLCASSDRGSGNTIYFGEGSWLTVV.

This clone was detected only once. The chain employs TRBV27 and TRBJ2-3, with D tentatively TRBD2 (6 bases). V lost 2 bases, J lost 2 bases, and 14 bases lay in between. This CDR3 region has 16 residues. Germline values: CDR1 MNHEY, CDR2 SMNVEV (reference sequence). CDR3 DNA: TGTGCCAGCAGTTTAGGCCCGGGACTTAACACAGATACGCAGTATTTT. It encodes CASSLGPGLNTDTQYF.

The chain couples TRBV7-2 to TRBJ1-3, with 7 bases lining up with TRBD1. The CDR3 has 18 amino acids. V lost 2 bases to trimming and J lost 4 bases; unmatched junction nucleotides: 14. The germline V gene has CDR1 SGHTA and CDR2 FQGNSA. CDR3 region: CASSLKPPSKGAGNTIYF. The CDR3 region has the DNA TGTGCCAGCAGCTTAAAGCCCCCCAGCAAGGGGGCCGGAAACACCATATATTTT.

The V gene is TRBV18, the J gene TRBJ2-7; weak D call: TRBD1 (6 bases). CDR3 size: 16 residues. The germline CDR1 and CDR2 sequences are KGHSH and LQKENI. Trimming took 8 bases from V and 3 from J, leaving 23 bases between them. The CDR3: CASRRSGSGTNYEQYF. The CDR3 region has the DNA TGTGCCAGCCGCAGAAGTGGGTCCGGGACAAACTACGAGCAGTACTTC.

The sample holds a few counts of this clone. The V gene is TRBV7-2, the J gene TRBJ2-1; tentatively, D is TRBD2 (6 bases). V shed 5 bases and J shed 0 bases, with 17 bases lying between them. Germline V gives CDR1 SGHTA, CDR2 FQGNSA. This CDR3 has 17 amino acids. Written as DNA, the CDR3 is TGTGCCAGCAGCGCCACTTTTGCGGGGAGCTCCTACAATGAGCAGTTCTTC. Translation gives CASSATFAGSSYNEQFF.

The rearrangement uses TRBV24-1 and TRBJ1-2; D not certain. The V end lost 3 bases, the J end lost 8 bases, and 12 bases lay between the germline ends. From germline, CDR1 is KGHDR and CDR2 SFDVKD. This CDR3 is built from 13 residues. CDR3 DNA sequence: TGTGCCACCAGTGATACAGAGGGCGGCGGCTACACCTTC. Amino acids: CATSDTEGGGYTF.

The chain uses TRBV11-2 and TRBJ1-5, with TRBD1 identical over 8 bases. Germline V gives CDR1 SGHAT, CDR2 FQNNGV. V gave up 6 bases and J gave up 4 bases; unmatched junction bases: 8. The CDR3 contains 15 residues. For the CDR3, the DNA is TGTGCCAGCAGACTCGGACAGGGAAGTAATCAGCCCCAGCATTTT. Translation gives CASRLGQGSNQPQHF.

This sequence joins TRBV4-2 and TRBJ1-3, with 9 bases fitting TRBD1. V was clipped by 5 bases and J by 0 bases; unmatched bases: 8. The germline V gene encodes CDR1 LGHNA and CDR2 YNFKEQ. The CDR3 is 17 residues long. The CDR3 loop reads CASSSRTGASSGNTIYF. The CDR3 DNA is TGTGCCAGCAGCTCCCGGACAGGGGCAAGCTCTGGAAACACCATATATTTT.

The genes are TRBV9 and TRBJ2-7; the match to TRBD1 covers 9 bases. The CDR3 is made up of 14 amino acids. The germline CDR1 and CDR2 sequences are SGDLS and YYNGEE. The J segment lost 5 bases and the V segment lost 0 bases, leaving 3 bases of the junction unmatched. CDR3 protein: CASSVDWTGDEQYF. The CDR3 nucleotides read TGTGCCAGCAGCGTAGATTGGACAGGGGACGAGCAGTACTTC.

The chain links TRBV19 to TRBJ1-1; weak D call: TRBD1 (5 bases). The CDR3 contains 14 residues. V lost 3 bases and J lost 2, with 10 bases in between. From germline, CDR1 is LNHDA and CDR2 SQIVND (reference sequence). CDR3 region: CASSIPGRNTEAFF. DNA for the CDR3: TGTGCCAGTAGTATTCCAGGGCGAAACACTGAAGCTTTCTTT.

The rearrangement uses TRBV5-1 and TRBJ1-1; perhaps TRBD1 as D (5 bases). Trimming pared 2 bases from V and 4 bases from J, leaving 12 bases between. The CDR3 has 14 amino acids. Germline lookup yields CDR1 SGHRS and CDR2 YFSETQ. This chain's CDR3 is CASSLSGWGTEAFF. The CDR3 DNA follows: TGCGCCAGCAGCTTATCAGGGTGGGGCACTGAAGCTTTCTTT.

The chain has TRBV5-1 and TRBJ1-1, with D tentatively TRBD1 (5 bases). This CDR3 has 13 amino acids. Looked up from germline, CDR1 is SGHRS and CDR2 is YFSETQ. Trimming removed 4 bases at V and 6 bases at J, with 13 bases between. CDR3 loop: CASSPRPGAEAFF. The DNA of the CDR3 is TGCGCCAGCAGCCCTCGACCGGGGGCTGAAGCTTTCTTT. Full variable domain (remainder filled in from reference TRBV5-1 and TRBJ1-1): KAGVTQTPRYLIKTRGQQVTLSCSPISGHRSVSWYQQTPGQGLQFLFEYFSETQRNKGNFPGRFSGRQFSNSRSEMNVSTLELGDSALYLCASSPRPGAEAFFGQGTRLTVV.